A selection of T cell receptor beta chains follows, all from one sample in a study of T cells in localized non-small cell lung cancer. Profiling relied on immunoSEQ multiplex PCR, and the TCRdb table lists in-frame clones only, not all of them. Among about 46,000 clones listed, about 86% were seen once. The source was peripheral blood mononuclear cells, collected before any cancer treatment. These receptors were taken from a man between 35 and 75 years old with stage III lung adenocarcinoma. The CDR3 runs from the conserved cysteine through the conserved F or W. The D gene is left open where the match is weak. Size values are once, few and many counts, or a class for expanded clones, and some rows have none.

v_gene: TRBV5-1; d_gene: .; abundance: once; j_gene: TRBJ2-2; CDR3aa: CASSLSRDTGELFF; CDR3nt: TGCGCCAGCAGCTTGTCCCGGGACACCGGGGAGCTGTTTTTT
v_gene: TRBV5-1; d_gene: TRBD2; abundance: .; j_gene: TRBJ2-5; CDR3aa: CASSLGGGSGETQYF; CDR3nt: TGCGCCAGCAGCTTGGGCGGGGGATCAGGAGAGACCCAGTACTTC
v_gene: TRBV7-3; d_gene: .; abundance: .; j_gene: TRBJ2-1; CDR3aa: CASSLSRIDNEQFF; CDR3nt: TGTGCCAGCAGCTTAAGCAGGATAGACAATGAGCAGTTCTTC
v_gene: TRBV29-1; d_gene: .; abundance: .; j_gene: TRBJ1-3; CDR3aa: CSARGEGNTIYF; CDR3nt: TGCAGCGCTAGGGGGGAAGGAAACACCATATATTTT
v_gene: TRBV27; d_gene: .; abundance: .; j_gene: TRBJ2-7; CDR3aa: CASSFGAAYEQYF; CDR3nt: TGTGCCAGCAGTTTCGGAGCCGCTTACGAGCAGTACTTC
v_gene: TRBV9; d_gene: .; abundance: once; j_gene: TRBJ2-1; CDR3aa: CASSVGVSEQFF; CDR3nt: TGTGCCAGCAGCGTGGGGGTGAGTGAGCAGTTCTTC
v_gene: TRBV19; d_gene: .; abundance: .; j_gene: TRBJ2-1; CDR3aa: CASSIRRGINEQFF; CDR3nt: TGTGCCAGTAGTATAAGGCGGGGTATCAATGAGCAGTTCTTC
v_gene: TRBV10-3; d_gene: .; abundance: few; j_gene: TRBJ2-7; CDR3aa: CAISERQTPYEQYF; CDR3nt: TGTGCCATCAGTGAGCGCCAGACGCCCTACGAGCAGTACTTC
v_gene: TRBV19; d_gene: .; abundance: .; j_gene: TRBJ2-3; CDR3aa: CASKEQGRDTQYF; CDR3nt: TGTGCCAGTAAGGAACAGGGACGAGATACGCAGTATTTT
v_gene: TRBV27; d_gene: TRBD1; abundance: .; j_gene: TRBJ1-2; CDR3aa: CASSLGTANYGYTF; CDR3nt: TGTGCCAGCAGTTTAGGGACAGCCAACTATGGCTACACCTTC
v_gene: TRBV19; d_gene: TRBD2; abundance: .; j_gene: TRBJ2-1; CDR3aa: CASLRLAGDNEQFF; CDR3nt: TGTGCCAGTTTAAGACTAGCGGGGGACAATGAGCAGTTCTTC
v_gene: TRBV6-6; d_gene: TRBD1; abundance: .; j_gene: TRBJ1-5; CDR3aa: CASSRTGAGNQPQHF; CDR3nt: TGTGCCAGCAGCAGGACAGGGGCTGGCAATCAGCCCCAGCATTTT
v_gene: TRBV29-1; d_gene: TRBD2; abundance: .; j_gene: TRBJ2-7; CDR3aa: CSVEGIAGAPPYEQYF; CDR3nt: TGCAGCGTTGAAGGGATAGCGGGGGCCCCTCCCTACGAGCAGTACTTC
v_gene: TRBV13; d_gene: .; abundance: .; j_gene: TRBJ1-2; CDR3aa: CASSSHEGGYTF; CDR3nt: TGTGCCAGCAGCTCCCACGAGGGTGGCTACACCTTC
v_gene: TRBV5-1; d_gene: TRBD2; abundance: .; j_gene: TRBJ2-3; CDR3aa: CASSRAGVSTDTQYF; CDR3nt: TGCGCCAGCAGCAGAGCGGGGGTGAGCACAGATACGCAGTATTTT
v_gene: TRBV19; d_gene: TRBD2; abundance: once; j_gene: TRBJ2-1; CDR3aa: CASNLAGITSYNEQFF; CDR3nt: TGTGCCAGTAACCTAGCGGGAATAACCTCCTACAATGAGCAGTTCTTC
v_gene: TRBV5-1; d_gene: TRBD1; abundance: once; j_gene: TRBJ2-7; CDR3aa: CASSLVRTGDEQYF; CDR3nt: TGCGCCAGCAGCCTTGTAAGAACAGGGGACGAGCAGTACTTC
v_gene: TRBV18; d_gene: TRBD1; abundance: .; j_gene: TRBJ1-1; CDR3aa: CASSPGQGVMAFF; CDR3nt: TGTGCCAGCTCGCCAGGACAGGGGGTGATGGCTTTCTTT
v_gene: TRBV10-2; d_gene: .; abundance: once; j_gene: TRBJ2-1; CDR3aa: CASRGSSYNEQFF; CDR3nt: TGCGCCAGCCGGGGCTCTTCCTACAATGAGCAGTTCTTC
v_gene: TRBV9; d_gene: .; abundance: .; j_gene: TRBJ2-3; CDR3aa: CASSSGVIVSDTQYF; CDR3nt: TGTGCCAGCAGCTCGGGGGTTATTGTGTCTGATACGCAGTATTTT
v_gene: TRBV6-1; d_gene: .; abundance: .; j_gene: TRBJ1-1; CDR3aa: CASLQGGAFF; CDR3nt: TGTGCCAGCCTCCAGGGTGGGGCTTTCTTT
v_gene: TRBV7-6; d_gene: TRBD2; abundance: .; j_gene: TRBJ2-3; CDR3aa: CASSSERGGTDTQYF; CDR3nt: TGTGCCAGCAGCTCAGAGCGGGGGGGCACAGATACGCAGTATTTT
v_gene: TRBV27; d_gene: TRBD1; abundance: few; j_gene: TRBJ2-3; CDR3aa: CASSWWTGGTDTQYF; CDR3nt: TGTGCCAGCAGTTGGTGGACAGGGGGAACAGATACGCAGTATTTT
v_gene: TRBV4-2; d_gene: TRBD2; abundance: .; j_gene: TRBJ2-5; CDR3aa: CASSQDLAGGRETQYF; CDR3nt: TGTGCCAGCAGCCAAGATCTTGCGGGGGGCAGGGAGACCCAGTACTTC
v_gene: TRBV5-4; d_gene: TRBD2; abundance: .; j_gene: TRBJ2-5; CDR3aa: CASSRQVTSGGVRETQYF; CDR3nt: TGTGCCAGCAGCCGCCAGGTTACTAGCGGGGGGGTCAGGGAGACCCAGTACTTC
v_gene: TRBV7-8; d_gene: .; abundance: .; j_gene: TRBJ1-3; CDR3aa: CASSLALRGSSGNTIYF; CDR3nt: TGTGCCAGCAGCTTAGCGCTAAGGGGCAGCTCTGGAAACACCATATATTTT
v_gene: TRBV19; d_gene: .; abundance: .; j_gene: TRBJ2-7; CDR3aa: CASKGTGTYEQYF; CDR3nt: TGTGCCAGTAAAGGCACAGGGACCTACGAGCAGTACTTC
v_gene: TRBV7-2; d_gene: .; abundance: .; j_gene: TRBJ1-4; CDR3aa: CASSSPTGFRNEKLFF; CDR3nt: TGTGCCAGCAGCTCGCCAACAGGTTTCCGTAATGAAAAACTGTTTTTT
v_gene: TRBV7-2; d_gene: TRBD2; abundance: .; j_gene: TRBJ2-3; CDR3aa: CASTTGGGSTDTQYF; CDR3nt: TGTGCCAGCACTACCGGGGGGGGCAGCACAGATACGCAGTATTTT
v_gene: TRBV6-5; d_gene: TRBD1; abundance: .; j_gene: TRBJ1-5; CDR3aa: CASSSPGQGHQPQHF; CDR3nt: TGTGCCAGCAGTTCGCCGGGACAGGGCCATCAGCCCCAGCATTTT
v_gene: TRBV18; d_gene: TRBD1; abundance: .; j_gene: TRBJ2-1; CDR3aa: CASSPTAGGNYNEQFF; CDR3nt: TGTGCCAGCTCACCAACCGCAGGGGGCAACTACAATGAGCAGTTCTTC
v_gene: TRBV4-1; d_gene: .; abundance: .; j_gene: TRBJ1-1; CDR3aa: CASSQDFGSEAFF; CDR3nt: TGCGCCAGCAGCCAAGATTTCGGGTCTGAAGCTTTCTTT
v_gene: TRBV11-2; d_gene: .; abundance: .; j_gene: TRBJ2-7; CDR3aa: CASSLDPGQFSYEQYF; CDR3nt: TGTGCCAGCAGCTTGGACCCCGGACAGTTCTCCTACGAGCAGTACTTC
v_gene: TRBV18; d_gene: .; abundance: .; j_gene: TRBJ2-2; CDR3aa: CASSPSQLNTGELFF; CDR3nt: TGTGCCAGCTCACCGAGCCAACTGAACACCGGGGAGCTGTTTTTT
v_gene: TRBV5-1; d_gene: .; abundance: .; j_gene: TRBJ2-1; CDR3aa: CASSLNLNEQFF; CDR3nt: TGCGCCAGCAGCTTAAATTTAAATGAGCAGTTCTTC
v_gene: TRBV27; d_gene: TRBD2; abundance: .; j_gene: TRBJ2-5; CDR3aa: CASSLVRAGARETQYF; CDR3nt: TGTGCCAGCAGTTTAGTTCGAGCGGGGGCGCGGGAGACCCAGTACTTC
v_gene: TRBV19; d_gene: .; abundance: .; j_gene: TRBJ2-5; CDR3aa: CASSMSRVVGETQYF; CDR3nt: TGTGCCAGTAGTATGAGCAGGGTGGTAGGAGAGACCCAGTACTTC
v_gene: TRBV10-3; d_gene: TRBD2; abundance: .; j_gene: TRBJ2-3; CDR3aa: CAISESWGRGGGDTQYF; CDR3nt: TGTGCCATCAGTGAGTCTTGGGGGCGGGGGGGCGGAGATACGCAGTATTTT
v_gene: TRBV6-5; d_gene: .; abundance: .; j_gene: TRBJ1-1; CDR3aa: CASRDQGNTEAFF; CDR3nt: TGTGCCAGCAGAGACCAGGGGAACACTGAAGCTTTCTTT
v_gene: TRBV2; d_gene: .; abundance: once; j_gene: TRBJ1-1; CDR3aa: CASTLTLNTEAFF; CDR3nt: TGTGCCAGCACTCTCACGCTGAACACTGAAGCTTTCTTT
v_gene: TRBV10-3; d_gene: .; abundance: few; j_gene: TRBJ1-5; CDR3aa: CASGQSNQPQHF; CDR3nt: TGTGCCTCGGGACAAAGCAATCAGCCCCAGCATTTT
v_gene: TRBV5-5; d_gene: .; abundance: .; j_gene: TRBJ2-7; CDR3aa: CASSVGEEDTYF; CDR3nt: TGTGCCAGCAGCGTGGGTGAAGAGGATACCTACTTC
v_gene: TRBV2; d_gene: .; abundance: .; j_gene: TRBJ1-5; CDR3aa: CASSEAGNSNQPQHF; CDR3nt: TGTGCCAGCAGTGAGGCGGGTAACAGCAATCAGCCCCAGCATTTT
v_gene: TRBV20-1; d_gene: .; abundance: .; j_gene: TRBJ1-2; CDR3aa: CSARQDGGYTF; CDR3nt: TGCAGTGCTAGACAGGACGGTGGCTACACCTTC
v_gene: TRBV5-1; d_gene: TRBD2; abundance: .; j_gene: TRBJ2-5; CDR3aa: CASSLVLAGGPSQETQYF; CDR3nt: TGCGCCAGCAGCTTGGTATTAGCGGGGGGGCCCTCCCAAGAGACCCAGTACTTC
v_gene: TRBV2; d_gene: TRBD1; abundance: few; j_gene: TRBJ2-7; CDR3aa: CASSEDRGSYEQYF; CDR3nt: TGTGCCAGCAGTGAAGACAGGGGTAGCTACGAGCAGTACTTC
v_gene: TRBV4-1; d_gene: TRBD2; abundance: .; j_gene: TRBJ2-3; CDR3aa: CASSQARGGMDTQYF; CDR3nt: TGCGCCAGCAGCCAAGCTCGGGGGGGCATGGATACGCAGTATTTT
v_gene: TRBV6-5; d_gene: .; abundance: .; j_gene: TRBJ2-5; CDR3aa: CASSLYGVYKETQYF; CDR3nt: TGTGCCAGCAGTCTTTACGGGGTATATAAAGAGACCCAGTACTTC
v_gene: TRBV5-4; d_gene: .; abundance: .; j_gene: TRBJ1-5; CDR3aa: CASSLGEGQPQHF; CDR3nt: TGTGCCAGCAGCTTGGGCGAGGGGCAGCCCCAGCATTTT
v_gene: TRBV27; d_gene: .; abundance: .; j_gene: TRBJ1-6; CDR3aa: CASSFLRTENSPLHF; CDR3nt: TGTGCCAGCAGTTTTCTCAGGACAGAGAATTCACCCCTCCACTTT
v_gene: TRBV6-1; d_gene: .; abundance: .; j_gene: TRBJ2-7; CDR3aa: CASSLTRISYEQYF; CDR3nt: TGTGCCAGCAGTTTGACAAGGATCTCCTACGAGCAGTACTTC
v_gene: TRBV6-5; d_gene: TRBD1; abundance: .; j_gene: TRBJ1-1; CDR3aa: CASRTGGNTEAFF; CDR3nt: TGTGCCAGCAGAACAGGGGGGAACACTGAAGCTTTCTTT